Each of the 8 T cell receptor beta chains below was sequenced from the same sample in a study of CD8+CD57+ T cells in acquired aplastic anemia (dated by TCRdb to between 2018 and 2020). The reads were generated on an Illumina HiSeq 2000. Genomic DNA served as template for TCR beta VDJ combination and CDR3 sequence profiling. TCRdb redid the processing of the public reads, applying fastp at Q25 and MiXCR, and retained in-frame beta chains. A single entry per CDR3 protein holds the most common genes and DNA from its merged rows. The sample yields 120,000 or so distinct CDR3 sequences; 48% were counted once. Jointly, the top ten make up around 2.5% of the sample. Sequenced material: sorted CD4+, CD8+, or CD8+CD57+ T cells (not recorded which) from PBMCs. These receptor sequences come from a human donor in good health, serving as a control.

This rearrangement joins TRBV29-1 to TRBJ2-7; D possibly matches TRBD1 or TRBD2 (5 bases each). This CDR3 spans 14 amino acids. The ends were cut back, 4 bases at V and 5 bases at J, with 18 bases in the middle. Germline V lookup: CDR1 SQVTM, CDR2 ANQGSEA. The CDR3 DNA sequence: TGCAGCGTTGGGGACGGGGCGAAGCCTAACGAGCAGTACTTC. This sequence encodes CSVGDGAKPNEQYF.

V and J are TRBV7-2 and TRBJ1-1; unclear D gene. The CDR3 extends over 16 amino acids. CDR1 is SGHTA and CDR2 is FQGNSA in the germline V gene. Trimming removed 1 base from V and 4 bases from J, with 16 bases in between. The CDR3 spells CASSLDRQPRSTEAFF. In DNA, the CDR3 is TGTGCCAGCAGCTTAGATCGGCAGCCTCGAAGCACTGAAGCTTTCTTT.

This clonotype was found many times. V is TRBV7-2 and J is TRBJ1-4; 7 bases agree with TRBD1. This CDR3 spans 15 amino acids. The V segment lost 4 bases and the J segment 5 bases; nucleotides outside the gene matches: 7. Germline CDR1 reads SGHTA; CDR2 reads FQGNSA. DNA for the CDR3: TGTGCCAGCAGCTCGTGGGACAGCGAGAATGAAAAACTGTTTTTT. It encodes CASSSWDSENEKLFF.

This clonotype appeared a few times. The gene calls are TRBV25-1 and TRBJ2-1, with 14 bases fitting TRBD2. CDR1 is MGHDK and CDR2 is SYGVNS in the germline V gene. J lost 3 bases, V lost 5 bases, and 9 bases had no gene match. The CDR3 contains 18 residues. CDR3 DNA sequence: TGTGCCAGCAGTAGACCAGGGACTAGCGGGGGTGTCTACAATGAGCAGTTCTTC. Amino acids: CASSRPGTSGGVYNEQFF.

The rearrangement uses TRBV29-1 and TRBJ2-3; D gene uncertain. Between the trimmed V and J ends, which lost 0 bases and 2 bases, there was a span of 9 bases. The CDR3 has 14 amino acids. Germline CDR1 reads SQVTM; CDR2 reads ANQGSEA. The CDR3 DNA is TGCAGCGTTGAAGATCATGACCACACAGATACGCAGTATTTT. Protein sequence: CSVEDHDHTDTQYF.

The gene calls are TRBV7-2 and TRBJ2-3, with 9 bases aligning to TRBD2. CDR1 is SGHTA, CDR2 FQGNSA, per germline. V lost 6 bases to trimming and J lost 9 bases; unmatched junction nucleotides: 10. There are 14 residues in the CDR3. The chain's CDR3 is CASRVAGDSVTQYF. CDR3 nucleotide sequence: TGTGCCAGCAGGGTAGCGGGGGATTCTGTGACGCAGTATTTT. Drawing the rest from reference TRBV7-2 and TRBJ2-3, the complete variable domain is GAGVSQSPSNKVTEKGKDVELRCDPISGHTALYWYRQSLGQGLEFLIYFQGNSAPDKSGLPSDRFSAERTGGSVSTLTIQRTQQEDSAVYLCASRVAGDSVTQYFGPGTRLTVL.

The V gene is TRBV24-1, the J gene TRBJ1-2, with 8 positions matching TRBD1. CDR1 KGHDR and CDR2 SFDVKD come from the germline V gene. Losses at the gene ends were 4 bases for V and 2 bases for J; bases not matched to a gene: 11. The CDR3 is 17 residues long. The CDR3 loop reads CATSDSKTGESNYGYTF. The CDR3 coding sequence is TGTGCCACCAGTGACTCCAAGACAGGGGAGTCCAACTATGGCTACACCTTC.

The J gene is TRBJ2-7, the V gene TRBV25-1, with TRBD1 matching over 8 bases. Trimming cost V 6 bases and J 5 bases; bases outside gene matches: 12. The CDR3 has 15 residues. From germline, CDR1 is MGHDK and CDR2 SYGVNS. The CDR3 bases are TGTGCCAGCAGCTTATCTGCCAGGGGGCTACACGAGCAGTACTTC. Amino acids: CASSLSARGLHEQYF.